Here is one T cell receptor beta chain with its context. There are a few counts of this clonotype. This clone's antigen is unknown. The record has no base qualities; no much larger clone is one base away. This sample is part of a study of T cells after yellow fever vaccination (dated by TCRdb to about 2019). General notes on the study: Libraries from fractions with low cell numbers were prepared with the SMART-Seq v4 Ultra Low Input RNA kit. To follow T-cell clones before and after primary and booster YFV17D yellow fever vaccination, bulk TCR alpha and beta repertoires were sequenced over time. The cohort comprised two healthy male donors, one aged 18 to 30 and one aged 30 to 40 years. Blood samples were taken at several timepoints before and after primary and secondary immunization, and bulk PBMC replicates and cell subsets were isolated.

V sheds 3 bases and J sheds 2 bases, leaving 8 bases between their ends. CDR1 and CDR2 are drawn from the germline V gene: MNHEY, SVGAGI. The CDR3 covers 13 residues, taking in both the cysteine and the phenylalanine. Just the 39-base CDR3 DNA is kept, in frame starting at base 1. Findings and caveats that apply to the study as a whole: The secondary T-cell response was weaker than the primary response but faster, peaking on day 5 instead of day 15. A small fraction of clonotypes showed up in both the CD4 and CD8 compartments, probably as a result of convergent recombination. After the booster, most clones that had expanded after primary vaccination were detected again (about 97% of CD4 and 88% of CD8), suggesting broad maintenance of memory. Computational filtering was needed because FACS-sorted repertoires could contain abundant contaminating clonotypes from the bulk population. Because only a couple of donors were included in the study, the extent to which the findings can be generalized is limited.

Taken with the paper, the label for treatment or condition translates to: live attenuated yellow fever vaccine strain. Two biological replicates of bulk PBMCs were collected at each blood-draw timepoint. PBMCs were isolated from peripheral blood using a standard Ficoll-Paque protocol. RNA was extracted with TriZol from bulk PBMCs, CD4 and CD8 fractions, and dextramer-positive and dextramer-negative fractions. TCR cDNA was synthesized by 5'RACE template switching, through which a universal primer site and unique molecular identifiers were introduced. cDNA synthesis was primed from both the TCR alpha and TCR beta constant segments. Library amplification used two PCR steps, and the second PCR step added sample barcodes and sequencing adapters. Sequencing of the libraries was done on either Illumina HiSeq 2500 (2x100 bp) or NovaSeq (2x150 bp). The source study handled its data this way. MIGEC was used to demultiplex reads and collapse the reads into UMI consensus sequences, and MiXCR was used for V(D)J alignment. Vaccine-responding clonotypes were identified with edgeR using replicate PBMC samples, with FDR below 0.01 and a log2 fold change above 5 up to day 15 being required. Bulk clonotypes were assigned CD4 or CD8 identity according to which sequenced CD4 or CD8 repertoire held them at higher abundance. TCRdb ran its own pipeline on the public reads, namely fastp trimming at Q25 and MiXCR clone calling, and kept in-frame beta chains. Entries that share a CDR3 protein sequence are merged under the most common genes and DNA. The V and J calls follow TCRdb's processing rather than the paper's. Within this sample are hundreds of thousands of distinct CDR3 sequences, with 13% of them counted one time only. The top ten clones comprise about 14% of the sample.

This sample comprised PBMCs, obtained on the day of the yellow fever booster vaccination. In this chain, TRBV6-5 is recombined with TRBJ2-7; the D gene remains uncertain. The sequence was collected from a man aged 25-45 years who received the YFV17D yellow fever vaccine. The CDR3 in this case is CASSYRGAYEQYF. The nucleotide sequence is TGTGCCAGCAGTTATCGTGGAGCCTACGAGCAGTACTTC.